The next 13 T cell receptor beta chains were all read from a single sample in a study of cytomegalovirus exposure and HLA in healthy donors. The PCR was carried out with 60 Vbeta primers and 13 Jbeta primers. Method: immunoSEQ multiplex PCR; TCRdb's copy keeps in-frame clones and lacks some. The sample consists of about 160,000 clones, roughly 70% of them appearing once. Source material: PBMCs. The source of these receptors is a woman between 45 and 65 years old in good health and CMV-seropositive.

The chain combines TRBV4-1 with TRBJ1-4, with 7 bases identical to TRBD1. CDR1 is MGHRA, CDR2 YSYEKL, per germline. The V and J ends lost 3 bases and 5 bases, in that order; junction bases with no gene match: 3. The CDR3 totals 14 residues. The DNA of the CDR3 is TGCGCCAGCAGCCAGAGGGGACAGAATGAAAAACTGTTTTTT. As protein: CASSQRGQNEKLFF.

The chain uses TRBV10-3 and TRBJ2-7; 8 bases are shared with TRBD2. In germline, CDR1 is ENHRY, CDR2 SYGVKD. CDR3 length: 13 residues. The junction had 8 bases not matched to a gene; V was cut back by 7 bases and J by 6 bases. Here the CDR3 DNA reads TGTGCCATCAATGGCGGGGGGTTCGGCGAGCAGTACTTC. Its protein product is CAINGGGFGEQYF.

V and J are TRBV5-1 and TRBJ1-2; D uncertain. Trimming pared 0 bases from V and 8 bases from J, leaving 8 bases between. This CDR3 contains 12 residues. Germline V lookup: CDR1 SGHRS, CDR2 YFSETQ. The CDR3 DNA is TGCGCCAGCAGCTTGGCAGGTTGGGGCTACACCTTC. It yields the protein CASSLAGWGYTF.

V is TRBV7-8 and J is TRBJ1-1, with D perhaps matching TRBD1 (5 bases). V lost 9 bases, J lost 4 bases, and 15 bases lay in between. Germline V CDR1 and CDR2: SGHVS, FQNEAQ. This CDR3 comprises 13 residues. CDR3 nucleotide sequence: TGTGCCAGTCTCCTTATGGGGGGCACTGAAGCTTTCTTT. Its protein is CASLLMGGTEAFF.

This rearrangement joins TRBV2 to TRBJ2-2; 9 nucleotides match TRBD2. Germline V gene data show CDR1 as SNHLY and CDR2 as FYNNEI. V was clipped by 7 bases and J by 2 bases; unmatched bases: 5. The CDR3 loop spans 15 amino acids. The CDR3 loop is CASMGTSLNTGELFF. The CDR3 nucleotides are TGTGCCAGCATGGGGACTAGCCTTAACACCGGGGAGCTGTTTTTT.

V and J are TRBV7-3 and TRBJ2-1; 10 bases agree with TRBD2. J was trimmed by 9 bases and V by 8 bases; bases with no gene match: 7. The CDR3 has 13 residues. The germline V gene encodes CDR1 SGHTA and CDR2 FQGTGA. The CDR3 is CASSSGGDIEQFF. In DNA form, the CDR3 reads TGTGCCAGCTCCAGCGGGGGGGATATTGAGCAGTTCTTC.

To note about this clone: At the DNA level, this CDR3 is encoded by other sequences in the same sample as well. The chain is built from TRBV5-1 and TRBJ1-1, with TRBD1 matching 11 bases. The CDR3 consists of 14 residues. Per the germline V gene, CDR1 is SGHRS and CDR2 is YFSETQ. The trim removed 3 bases at V and 5 bases at J, leaving 3 bases unmatched. As DNA, the CDR3 is TGCGCCAGCAGCTCCGGACAGGGGGCGACTGAAGCTTTCTTT. This sequence encodes CASSSGQGATEAFF.

In this sample, this clone turned up once. The rearrangement links TRBV7-8 to TRBJ2-5; tentative D call: TRBD2 (5 bases). The CDR3 is 17 amino acids. The germline V gene has CDR1 SGHVS and CDR2 FQNEAQ. Trimming shortened V by 0 bases and J by 5 bases, and 19 bases separated the two germline ends. CDR3 region: CASSLAFTGWASETQYF. The DNA of the CDR3 is TGTGCCAGCAGCTTAGCTTTTACGGGGTGGGCGTCGGAGACCCAGTACTTC.

This chain uses TRBV19 with TRBJ2-1; D is possibly TRBD1 (8 bases). This CDR3 comprises 16 residues. V lost 5 bases and J lost 8, with 22 bases in between. Germline CDR1 LNHDA, CDR2 SQIVND (reference sequence). The CDR3, as DNA: TGTGCCAGTAGTCCCAGACAGGGGAGGGGTATGGATGAGCAGTTCTTC. Translated: CASSPRQGRGMDEQFF.

The rearrangement uses TRBV16 and TRBJ1-2, with D perhaps matching TRBD1 (5 bases). The CDR3 runs to 17 residues. V lost 1 base to trimming and J lost 2 bases, with 17 bases between them. From germline, CDR1 is KGHSY and CDR2 FQNENV. The CDR3 nucleotides are TGTGCCAGCAGCCAATTAAGGTCGGCAGGGAAGAACTATGGCTACACCTTC. Translating it yields CASSQLRSAGKNYGYTF.

The CDR3 DNA is TGCGCCAGCAAGGGGTTCTCGGCCACGATGGGAGAGCAGTACTTC. Its protein is CASKGFSATMGEQYF. The V call is TRBV5-1, the J call TRBJ2-7, with a tentative D call TRBD1 (5 bases). V was clipped by 6 bases and J by 7 bases, with 23 bases between them. Germline values: CDR1 SGHRS, CDR2 YFSETQ. This CDR3 is built from 15 residues.

The genes are TRBV5-4 and TRBJ1-4; D is unclear. The CDR3 spans 17 residues. Germline CDR1 and CDR2: SGHNT and YYREEE (reference sequence). The V end was cut by 1 base, the J end by 2 bases, with 15 bases between. The CDR3 region is CASSLPRDSRTNEKLFF. The CDR3 DNA reads as TGTGCCAGCAGCTTGCCTAGAGACTCGAGGACTAATGAAAAACTGTTTTTT.

V gene TRBV30 combines with J gene TRBJ2-2; 9 bases are shared with TRBD2. Germline loops: CDR1 GTSNPN, CDR2 SVGIG (reference sequence). The CDR3 runs to 16 residues. Unmatched junction bases numbered 9, after V lost 4 bases and J lost 3 bases. CDR3 amino acids: CAWTKRGALDTGELFF. The CDR3 bases are TGTGCCTGGACGAAGCGGGGGGCTTTGGACACCGGGGAGCTGTTTTTT.